Each of the 7 T cell receptor beta chains below was sequenced from the same sample in a study of CD8 T cells in ankylosing spondylitis. TCRdb ran MiXCR on the 5' RACE reads and lists one entry per CDR3 protein. The sample contains roughly 25,000 distinct CDR3 sequences, about a sixth of which appear only once. Sequencing was done on a sample of blood. All receptors come from a male donor with ankylosing spondylitis or in good health (not recorded which).

V gene TRBV7-2 combines with J gene TRBJ2-3; maybe TRBD2 (5 bases). V lost 1 base and J 5 bases, leaving 7 bases between the germline ends. The CDR3 length is 13 residues. Per germline, CDR1 SGHTA and CDR2 FQGNSA. As DNA, the CDR3 is TGTGCCAGCAGCTTAGTCGGGGTAGATACGCAGTATTTT. Translating gives CASSLVGVDTQYF. Filled out from reference TRBV7-2 and TRBJ2-3, the complete variable domain reads GAGVSQSPSNKVTEKGKDVELRCDPISGHTALYWYRQSLGQGLEFLIYFQGNSAPDKSGLPSDRFSAERTGGSVSTLTIQRTQQEDSAVYLCASSLVGVDTQYFGPGTRLTVL.

The genes are TRBV4-3 and TRBJ2-1; D gene unclear. The CDR3 runs to 17 residues. Germline loops: CDR1 LGHNA, CDR2 YSLEER. V dropped 2 bases and J dropped 0 bases, with 14 bases sitting between them. The CDR3 protein is CASSQKDFGSSYNEQFF. The CDR3 nucleotides read TGCGCCAGCAGCCAAAAAGATTTCGGCAGCTCCTACAATGAGCAGTTCTTC.

V and J are TRBV4-3 and TRBJ1-2, with D unclear. V was trimmed by 0 bases and J by 8 bases, leaving 13 bases between them. From germline, CDR1 is LGHNA and CDR2 YSLEER. This CDR3 region has 14 residues. CDR3 sequence reads: CASSQDVGKLGYTF. The CDR3 DNA reads TGCGCCAGCAGCCAAGATGTGGGGAAATTAGGCTACACCTTC.

CDR3 in DNA: TGCGCCAGCAGCTTTGCCGGGATGAACACAGATACGCAGTATTTT. This encodes CASSFAGMNTDTQYF. This chain connects TRBV5-1 to TRBJ2-3, with D possibly TRBD2 on 5 matching bases. The CDR3 totals 15 residues. Trimming removed 2 bases from V and 2 bases from J, with 12 bases in between. Germline V CDR1 and CDR2: SGHRS, YFSETQ.

This clonotype was counted many times. V and J are TRBV29-1 and TRBJ2-7; 8 positions match TRBD2. V shed 4 bases and J 3 bases; nucleotides not matched to a gene: 5. The CDR3 covers 13 residues. The V gene's germline CDR1 is SQVTM and CDR2 ANQGSEA. The CDR3 loop reads CSVAVSGIYEQYF. CDR3 sequence (DNA): TGCAGCGTTGCGGTTAGCGGGATCTACGAGCAGTACTTC.

This clonotype is judged large (0.1 to 1%). The chain joins TRBV6-6 to TRBJ2-1; 8 bases line up with TRBD1. CDR1 MNHNY and CDR2 SVGAGI come from the germline V gene (reference sequence). CDR3 length equals 11 residues. Trimming took 10 bases from V and 10 from J; bases not matched to a gene: 6. The DNA of the CDR3 is TGTGCCACCCTGACAGGGGTCGAGCAGTTCTTC. It codes for CATLTGVEQFF.

The chain recombines TRBV6-6 with TRBJ2-1; the match to TRBD1 covers 7 bases. The germline CDR1 and CDR2 sequences are MNHNY and SVGAGI (reference sequence). V shed 10 bases and J 6 bases; nucleotides not matched to a gene: 9. The CDR3 is 13 amino acids. The CDR3 region has the DNA TGTGCCACCCGACAGGGAATCCTCAATGAGCAGTTCTTC. Protein: CATRQGILNEQFF.